What follows are 32 T cell receptor beta chains derived from one specimen sequenced in a study of blood T cell repertoires in COVID-19. Produced via immunoSEQ multiplex PCR; TCRdb's table is partial and in-frame only. The sample holds over 200,000 clones, 80% to 90% seen once. Sequences were obtained from PBMCs or T cells enriched from blood (not recorded which). The receptor source for this set is a woman aged 25 to 39 who had been exposed to COVID-19.

The chain joins TRBV27 to TRBJ2-3, with TRBD2 matching 7 bases. This CDR3 is built from 15 residues. Trimming took 6 bases from V and 0 from J; bases not matched to a gene: 6. The germline V gene encodes CDR1 MNHEY and CDR2 SMNVEV (reference sequence). CDR3: CASRGRTSSTDTQYF. For the CDR3, the DNA is TGTGCCAGCAGGGGTAGGACTAGTAGCACAGATACGCAGTATTTT.

The CDR3 spells CASSPPGTGESQPQHF. The CDR3 bases are TGTGCCAGCAGTCCTCCAGGGACAGGGGAAAGTCAGCCCCAGCATTTT. The rearrangement joins TRBV28 to TRBJ1-5, with TRBD1 identical over 10 bases. Germline trimming cut 5 bases from V and 6 bases from J; bases unmatched to any gene: 10. Germline CDR1 is MDHEN and CDR2 is SYDVKM. The CDR3 runs 16 residues.

V gene TRBV4-1 combines with J gene TRBJ2-1; 7 nucleotides agree with TRBD2. V was pared by 4 bases and J by 4 bases, with 10 bases of the junction left unmatched. Germline values: CDR1 MGHRA, CDR2 YSYEKL. This CDR3 has 16 amino acids. As DNA, the CDR3 is TGCGCCAGCAGCCGGGAGGGACTTCACGTATACAATGAGCAGTTCTTC. This encodes CASSREGLHVYNEQFF.

The genes are TRBV5-1 and TRBJ1-2, with D tentatively TRBD1 (5 bases). The CDR3 is 16 amino acids. Deletions cut 4 bases from V and 4 bases from J, with 20 bases between. Germline values: CDR1 SGHRS, CDR2 YFSETQ. In nucleotides, the CDR3 is TGCGCCAGCAGCGTAGATCAGGGAGGGGTCGCCTATGGCTACACCTTC. Its translation is CASSVDQGGVAYGYTF. The full variable domain, in which reference TRBV5-1 and TRBJ1-2 provide the parts outside the CDR3, is KAGVTQTPRYLIKTRGQQVTLSCSPISGHRSVSWYQQTPGQGLQFLFEYFSETQRNKGNFPGRFSGRQFSNSRSEMNVSTLELGDSALYLCASSVDQGGVAYGYTFGSGTRLTVV.

In this sample, this clone turned up many times. The V and J genes are TRBV6-1 and TRBJ1-2, with TRBD1 identical over 11 bases. The germline V gene encodes CDR1 MNHNS and CDR2 SASEGT. V lost 0 bases and J lost 7; bases outside the gene matches: 4. The CDR3 sequence is 15 residues long. CDR3 region: CASSEAGTGGSGYTF. The CDR3 coding sequence is TGTGCCAGCAGTGAAGCCGGGACAGGGGGGTCTGGCTACACCTTC.

The V call is TRBV5-6, the J call TRBJ1-3; tentative D call: TRBD1 (5 bases). This CDR3 is built from 12 residues. V was clipped by 6 bases and J by 4 bases, with 8 bases between them. Germline lookup yields CDR1 SGHDT and CDR2 YYEEEE. CDR3 loop: CASKKGGNTIYF. DNA of the CDR3: TGTGCCAGCAAAAAGGGGGGAAACACCATATATTTT.

The chain joins TRBV29-1 to TRBJ1-1; 7 nucleotides match TRBD1. CDR3 length equals 14 residues. V lost 1 base and J lost 6; bases outside the gene matches: 8. Germline V gene sequence: CDR1 SQVTM, CDR2 ANQGSEA. CDR3 protein: CSVEGTGWTPEAFF. The CDR3 nucleotides are TGCAGCGTTGAAGGGACAGGATGGACGCCTGAAGCTTTCTTT. The whole variable domain, filled in from reference TRBV29-1 and TRBJ1-1, reads SAVISQKPSRDICQRGTSLTIQCQVDSQVTMMFWYRQQPGQSLTLIATANQGSEATYESGFVIDKFPISRPNLTFSTLTVSNMSPEDSSIYLCSVEGTGWTPEAFFGQGTRLTVV.

This rearrangement joins TRBV6-1 to TRBJ2-7; the match to TRBD1 covers 7 bases. Germline loops: CDR1 MNHNS, CDR2 SASEGT. This CDR3 region has 15 residues. V was clipped by 0 bases and J by 2 bases; unmatched bases: 4. The CDR3 region is CASSEAGGFAYEQYF. The CDR3 region has the DNA TGTGCCAGCAGTGAAGCAGGGGGCTTCGCCTACGAGCAGTACTTC.

For this clone: Other DNA sequences from this sample encode an identical CDR3 as well. The J gene is TRBJ2-3, the V gene TRBV12-3 or TRBV12-4, with TRBD2 as a possible D gene (5 bases). V was cut by 3 bases and J by 3 bases, with 7 bases left in between. The CDR3 sequence is 13 residues long. CDR3 nucleotide sequence: TGTGCCAGCAGTTTCGGAGGAACAGATACGCAGTATTTT. Translated, it gives CASSFGGTDTQYF.

This clone was recorded once. CDR3 bases: TGCAGCGGTGGGGAGAACTACAATGAGCAGTTCTTC. Its translation is CSGGENYNEQFF. The chain has TRBV29-1 and TRBJ2-1, with a tentative D call TRBD2 (5 bases). The V and J ends lost 7 bases and 3 bases respectively, with 10 bases between them. Germline values: CDR1 SQVTM, CDR2 ANQGSEA. This CDR3 contains 12 residues.

The genes are TRBV24-1 and TRBJ2-3; TRBD2 aligns across 7 bases. Per germline, CDR1 KGHDR and CDR2 SFDVKD. V was clipped by 4 bases and J by 11 bases; unmatched bases: 5. CDR3 size: 12 residues. For the CDR3, the DNA is TGTGCCACCAGTGAGGGGGGGACTGTGCAGTATTTT. Its translation is CATSEGGTVQYF.

The chain employs TRBV5-1 and TRBJ1-6; D gene uncertain. CDR1 SGHRS and CDR2 YFSETQ come from the germline V gene. Between the trimmed V and J ends, which lost 4 bases and 10 bases, there was a span of 18 bases. The CDR3 is made up of 15 amino acids. Written as DNA, the CDR3 is TGCGCCAGCAGCGAAGACATGGCCAAAATATCACCCCTCCACTTT. Protein: CASSEDMAKISPLHF.

The V and J genes are TRBV5-1 and TRBJ1-5; D unresolved. This CDR3 region has 13 residues. Per germline, CDR1 SGHRS and CDR2 YFSETQ. Trimming left V 0 bases short and J 4 bases short, with 5 bases between. CDR3 bases: TGCGCCAGCAGCTTGGCCCCGAATCAGCCCCAGCATTTT. Translation gives CASSLAPNQPQHF.

As DNA, the CDR3 is TGCGCCAGCAGCTTGGCCGGCAGGGGTAGCACAGATACGCAGTATTTT. Translation: CASSLAGRGSTDTQYF. The rearrangement links TRBV5-1 to TRBJ2-3, with D tentatively TRBD1 (6 bases). CDR1 SGHRS and CDR2 YFSETQ come from the germline V gene. Between the trimmed V and J ends, which lost 0 bases and 0 bases, there was a span of 11 bases. The CDR3 has 16 amino acids.

The chain links TRBV7-3 to TRBJ2-1; 10 nucleotides line up with TRBD1. Germline V gene sequence: CDR1 SGHTA, CDR2 FQGTGA. The CDR3 is 14 amino acids. Trimming removed 3 bases from V and 7 bases from J; junction bases left unmatched: 3. CDR3 loop: CASSLDRGLNEQFF. In DNA, the CDR3 is TGTGCCAGCAGCTTGGACAGGGGGTTAAATGAGCAGTTCTTC.

The rearrangement links TRBV9 to TRBJ2-3; 11 nucleotides line up with TRBD2. The trim removed 0 bases at V and 6 bases at J, leaving 9 bases unmatched. The germline V gene has CDR1 SGDLS and CDR2 YYNGEE. This CDR3 has 17 residues. The DNA for the CDR3 is TGTGCCAGCAGCGTAGCGGAGACTAGCGGGACCGTGGATACGCAGTATTTT. It encodes CASSVAETSGTVDTQYF.

The chain couples TRBV2 to TRBJ2-3; D perhaps matches TRBD2 (5 bases). CDR3 length equals 16 residues. From germline, CDR1 is SNHLY and CDR2 FYNNEI. V lost 8 bases and J 0 bases, leaving 18 bases between the germline ends. CDR3 coding DNA: TGTGCCAGCCCCCCGGAGGACTTATCTAGCACAGATACGCAGTATTTT. This gives the protein CASPPEDLSSTDTQYF.

This clone occurred a few times. V usage is TRBV6-1 and J usage is TRBJ1-2, with D possibly being TRBD1 (5 bases). Germline CDR1 is MNHNS and CDR2 is SASEGT. Trimming removed 2 bases from V and 4 bases from J, with 8 bases in between. This CDR3 comprises 13 residues. The CDR3 nucleotides are TGTGCCAGCAGTGAAAGACAGCGCTATGGCTACACCTTC. Amino acids: CASSERQRYGYTF.

V is TRBV16 and J is TRBJ2-3; 14 positions agree with TRBD2. V gave up 2 bases and J gave up 4 bases; unmatched junction bases: 8. The germline CDR1 and CDR2 sequences are KGHSY and FQNENV. The CDR3 is made up of 18 amino acids. CDR3 sequence reads: CASSQPAGTSGRADTQYF. The CDR3 coding sequence is TGTGCCAGCAGCCAACCGGCGGGGACTAGCGGGAGAGCAGATACGCAGTATTTT.

The J gene is TRBJ2-3, the V gene TRBV7-8, with D hard to call. This CDR3 has 17 residues. V was pared by 1 base and J by 0 bases, with 14 bases between. Germline-derived CDR1 and CDR2 are SGHVS and FQNEAQ. CDR3 bases: TGTGCCAGCAGCTTAGGACTCTACGAGACTAGCACAGATACGCAGTATTTT. Its translation is CASSLGLYETSTDTQYF.

V gene TRBV12-5 combines with J gene TRBJ2-3; TRBD1 agrees at 11 bases. The junction had 10 bases not matched to a gene; V was cut back by 0 bases and J by 2 bases. This CDR3 region has 19 residues. Germline CDR1 reads LGHNT; CDR2 reads FRNRAP. CDR3 coding DNA: TGTGCTAGTGGTTTGGTTGTTGGGACAGGGGGGGAATTCACAGATACGCAGTATTTT. It codes for CASGLVVGTGGEFTDTQYF.

This chain uses TRBV7-9 with TRBJ1-4, with 8 bases fitting TRBD1. Germline CDR1 SEHNR, CDR2 FQNEAQ (reference sequence). With V trimmed by 2 bases and J by 3 bases, 11 bases remained unmatched. This CDR3 comprises 18 residues. CDR3 region: CASSLPIVTTGANEKLFF. As DNA, the CDR3 is TGTGCCAGCAGCTTACCCATCGTTACGACAGGGGCTAATGAAAAACTGTTTTTT. Drawing the rest from reference TRBV7-9 and TRBJ1-4, the complete variable domain is DTGVSQNPRHKITKRGQNVTFRCDPISEHNRLYWYRQTLGQGPEFLTYFQNEAQLEKSRLLSDRFSAERPKGSFSTLEIQRTEQGDSAMYLCASSLPIVTTGANEKLFFGSGTQLSVL.

V usage is TRBV5-1 and J usage is TRBJ1-6; D remains unclear. The CDR3 totals 13 residues. V lost 4 bases and J 9 bases, leaving 11 bases between the germline ends. Germline V gene lookup returns CDR1 SGHRS and CDR2 YFSETQ. CDR3 sequence reads: CASSHRGSSPLHF. The CDR3 DNA is TGCGCCAGCAGCCACCGAGGCAGTTCACCCCTCCACTTT.

The J gene is TRBJ2-1, the V gene TRBV28, with 13 bases lining up with TRBD2. Per the germline V gene, CDR1 is MDHEN and CDR2 is SYDVKM. The J segment lost 2 bases and the V segment lost 0 bases, leaving 1 base of the junction unmatched. The length of the CDR3 is 17 residues. The CDR3 nucleotides are TGTGCCAGCAGTTTATGGGGACTAGCGGGAACCTACAATGAGCAGTTCTTC. Translated: CASSLWGLAGTYNEQFF.

The chain links TRBV3-1 (or the pseudogene TRBV3-2) to TRBJ2-3; 10 nucleotides line up with TRBD2. V gave up 2 bases and J gave up 2 bases; unmatched junction bases: 4. The CDR3 extends over 16 amino acids. Germline V gives CDR1 LGHDT, CDR2 YNNKEL (reference sequence). The CDR3 spells CASSQKREGITDTQYF. The CDR3 DNA reads TGTGCCAGCAGCCAAAAGCGGGAGGGAATCACAGATACGCAGTATTTT.

This chain connects TRBV10-3 to TRBJ2-1; D not certain. The germline V and J ends were trimmed by 0 bases and 1 base, with 7 bases remaining between them. Per the germline V gene, CDR1 is ENHRY and CDR2 is SYGVKD. The CDR3 is 15 residues long. CDR3 in DNA: TGTGCCATCAGTGAGTCGGCGGATTCCTACAATGAGCAGTTCTTC. Amino acids: CAISESADSYNEQFF.

The chain is built from TRBV6-1 and TRBJ2-2; 8 bases are a match to TRBD1. The CDR3 spans 18 residues. Losses at the gene ends were 4 bases for V and 3 bases for J; bases not matched to a gene: 13. Germline assignment: CDR1 MNHNS and CDR2 SASEGT. The CDR3 DNA reads as TGTGCCAGCAGTGCCTCACCGGGACAGGCCGGGCACACCGGGGAGCTGTTTTTT. Translation: CASSASPGQAGHTGELFF.

The chain joins TRBV5-5 to TRBJ2-7; 8 bases fit TRBD1. The junction had 3 bases not matched to a gene; V was cut back by 4 bases and J by 3 bases. From germline, CDR1 is SGHKS and CDR2 YYEKEE (reference sequence). This CDR3 region has 13 residues. The DNA of the CDR3 is TGTGCCAGCAGCATAACAGGGGGCTACGAGCAGTACTTC. Amino acids: CASSITGGYEQYF. Looking up the rest from reference TRBV5-5 and TRBJ2-7 gives the full variable domain: DAGVTQSPTHLIKTRGQQVTLRCSPISGHKSVSWYQQVLGQGPQFIFQYYEKEERGRGNFPDRFSARQFPNYSSELNVNALLLGDSALYLCASSITGGYEQYFGPGTRLTVT.

The J gene is TRBJ1-2, the V gene TRBV19, with 10 bases identical to TRBD1. Per the germline V gene, CDR1 is LNHDA and CDR2 is SQIVND (reference sequence). This CDR3 comprises 13 residues. V was pared by 6 bases and J by 3 bases, with 1 base of the junction left unmatched. The CDR3 reads CASRDRGDYGYTF. The CDR3 DNA sequence: TGTGCCAGTAGGGACAGGGGGGACTATGGCTACACCTTC.

This clone was counted between two and nine times. V and J are TRBV11-3 and TRBJ1-3, with 9 bases lining up with TRBD1. V gave up 4 bases and J gave up 5 bases; unmatched junction bases: 12. Germline V lookup: CDR1 SGHNT, CDR2 YENEEA. CDR3 size: 17 residues. CDR3 in DNA: TGTGCCAGCAGCTCGGTACCGGGACAGGGCTTCAGAAACACCATATATTTT. Amino acids: CASSSVPGQGFRNTIYF.

This clone has a handful of counts. The V call is TRBV7-3, the J call TRBJ1-1, with a possible D match to TRBD1 (5 bases). The V gene's germline CDR1 is SGHTA and CDR2 FQGTGA. The CDR3 runs to 19 residues. V lost 5 bases, J lost 3 bases, and 28 bases lay in between. CDR3: CASSPIRQRTALLDTEAFF. CDR3 nucleotide sequence: TGTGCCAGCAGCCCAATTAGACAGCGAACCGCCCTATTGGACACTGAAGCTTTCTTT.

The rearrangement uses TRBV7-8 and TRBJ1-6; the match to TRBD1 covers 7 bases. The germline V gene has CDR1 SGHVS and CDR2 FQNEAQ. Unmatched junction bases numbered 8, after V lost 5 bases and J lost 10 bases. The CDR3 sequence is 14 residues long. The CDR3 sequence is CASSPTGVGSPLHF. The CDR3 DNA reads as TGTGCCAGCAGCCCTACAGGGGTAGGGTCACCCCTCCACTTT.